A single sample gave rise to the 27 T cell receptor beta chains below, sequenced in a study of human T cells and chemical hapten exposure. Specified time point: patch test 3, about 24 weeks after DPC sensitization. As to treatment: therapeutic diphenylcyclopropenone sensitization with weekly scalp DPC. TCRdb analysed the RACE reads with MiXCR anew, one entry per CDR3 protein. The sample includes 50,000 to 70,000 distinct CDR3 sequences, around 12% of them seen just once. This material consisted of whole blood, taken in connection with sensitization to the hapten diphenylcyclopropenone (DPC). Receptor source: a man younger than 45 with alopecia areata. Some clones in this sample may be carry-over from other donors' samples.

This clonotype has at least ten counts. CDR3 loop: CASSLGRLVKKETQYF. The DNA of the CDR3 is TGTGCCAGCAGCTTAGGACGACTGGTAAAAAAAGAGACCCAGTACTTC. The gene calls are TRBV7-7 and TRBJ2-5; D gene uncertain. Deletions cut 1 base from V and 3 bases from J, with 15 bases between. Germline CDR1 is SSHAT and CDR2 is FNYEAQ (reference sequence). The CDR3 length is 16 residues.

The genes are TRBV29-1 and TRBJ1-1; TRBD1 might be the D (6 bases). This CDR3 has 12 amino acids. CDR1 and CDR2 from the germline V gene are SQVTM and ANQGSEA. This CDR3 reads CTSGEGDTEAFF. The CDR3 region has the DNA TGCACCTCAGGGGAAGGGGACACTGAAGCTTTCTTT.

This clonotype was found a few times. The rearrangement joins TRBV5-6 to TRBJ2-5; D is undetermined. Germline V gene lookup returns CDR1 SGHDT and CDR2 YYEEEE. The CDR3 extends over 11 amino acids. Trimming shortened V by 7 bases and J by 0 bases, and 4 bases separated the two germline ends. The chain's CDR3 is CASGYQETQYF. The CDR3 DNA sequence: TGTGCCAGCGGCTACCAAGAGACCCAGTACTTC.

The rearrangement uses TRBV27 and TRBJ2-1; D remains unclear. This CDR3 has 15 residues. Looked up from germline, CDR1 is MNHEY and CDR2 is SMNVEV (reference sequence). V lost 3 bases and J lost 0, with 9 bases in between. The chain's CDR3 is CASSFEHNSYNEQFF. DNA for the CDR3: TGTGCCAGCAGTTTCGAACACAACTCCTACAATGAGCAGTTCTTC.

V is TRBV7-8 and J is TRBJ1-2, with D possibly being TRBD1 (5 bases). The CDR3 spans 14 residues. Trimming removed 1 base at V and 6 bases at J, with 12 bases between. The germline V gene encodes CDR1 SGHVS and CDR2 FQNEAQ. CDR3 protein: CASSLDGGLDGYTF. CDR3 sequence (DNA): TGTGCCAGCAGCTTAGACGGGGGATTGGATGGCTACACCTTC.

CDR3 DNA: TGTGCCAGCAGCTTAGTGGGGGGCGCGGGCACTGAAGCTTTCTTT. Protein sequence: CASSLVGGAGTEAFF. This chain uses TRBV11-2 with TRBJ1-1, with a weak D call TRBD1 (6 bases). The V gene's germline CDR1 is SGHAT and CDR2 FQNNGV. V gave up 1 base and J gave up 4 bases, with 13 bases separating them. This CDR3 is built from 15 residues.

This clonotype has more than one count but fewer than ten. The chain is built from TRBV12-3 or TRBV12-4 and TRBJ2-1; 8 nucleotides line up with TRBD1. With V trimmed by 1 base and J by 13 bases, 3 bases remained unmatched. The CDR3 sequence is 12 residues long. The CDR3 protein is CASSLGTGYQFF. The CDR3 DNA sequence: TGTGCCAGCAGTTTAGGGACAGGGTATCAGTTCTTC.

This clonotype appeared many times. The gene calls are TRBV30 and TRBJ2-3; 11 bases align to TRBD2. Germline V CDR1 and CDR2: GTSNPN, SVGIG (reference sequence). The CDR3 consists of 17 residues. Trimming at V came to 0 bases and at J to 2 bases, leaving 7 bases not matched to a gene. CDR3 nucleotides: TGTGCCTGGAGTGTAGCCCGGACTAGCGGGCACACAGATACGCAGTATTTT. It translates to CAWSVARTSGHTDTQYF. The full variable domain, rest sourced from reference TRBV30 and TRBJ2-3, is SQTIHQWPATLVQPVGSPLSLECTVEGTSNPNLYWYRQAAGRGLQLLFYSVGIGQISSEVPQNLSASRPQDRQFILSSKKLLLSDSGFYLCAWSVARTSGHTDTQYFGPGTRLTVL.

This clonotype showed up many times. The V and J genes are TRBV6-4 and TRBJ2-3; D is possibly TRBD1 or TRBD2 (6 bases each). Germline assignment: CDR1 MRHNA and CDR2 SNTAGT. This CDR3 has 15 amino acids. V was cut by 5 bases and J by 0 bases, with 12 bases left in between. CDR3 DNA sequence: TGTGCCAGCAGTCAAGGAGGGGGGAGCACAGATACGCAGTATTTT. This encodes CASSQGGGSTDTQYF.

This clonotype occurred many times. This sequence joins TRBV3-1 and TRBJ1-2; D remains ambiguous. CDR1 and CDR2 (germline): LGHDT, YNNKEL (reference sequence). The CDR3 runs to 15 residues. The V gene lost 0 bases and the J gene lost 4 bases, with 12 bases spanning the gap. CDR3 DNA sequence: TGTGCCAGCAGCCAAGATACCCCGGATCGCTATGGCTACACCTTC. This translates into CASSQDTPDRYGYTF.

This clonotype was recorded many times. The chain carries TRBV7-3 and TRBJ1-2; D is unclear. V was clipped by 4 bases and J by 4 bases, with 13 bases between them. Germline values: CDR1 SGHTA, CDR2 FQGTGA. This CDR3 has 14 amino acids. The CDR3 nucleotides read TGTGCCAGCAGCTCGAAGGGTTCGGGCTATGGCTACACCTTC. Its protein is CASSSKGSGYGYTF.

This clonotype occurred many times. The V gene is TRBV27, the J gene TRBJ2-6; no clear D. Germline V gene sequence: CDR1 MNHEY, CDR2 SMNVEV (reference sequence). Trimming left V 5 bases short and J 1 base short, with 3 bases between. This CDR3 is 13 amino acids long. CDR3 region: CASSASGANVLTF. As DNA, the CDR3 is TGTGCCAGCAGTGCTTCTGGGGCCAACGTCCTGACTTTC.

This clonotype was detected many times. This chain connects TRBV11-2 to TRBJ2-2, with D tentatively TRBD1 or TRBD2 (5 bases each). The V end was cut by 1 base, the J end by 1 base, with 7 bases between. CDR3 size: 15 residues. CDR1 is SGHAT and CDR2 is FQNNGV in the germline V gene. Here the CDR3 reads CASSLAGRNTGELFF. CDR3 DNA sequence: TGTGCCAGCAGCTTAGCAGGGAGGAACACCGGGGAGCTGTTTTTT.

The rearrangement joins TRBV23-1 to TRBJ1-2, with D possibly being TRBD1 (6 bases). TRBV23-1 is treated as an ORF (open reading frame) with a function not yet certain. This CDR3 has 17 amino acids. Trimming cost V 4 bases and J 1 base, with 19 bases left between them. CDR3 sequence reads: CASSPSQTRGNNYGYTF. The CDR3 DNA reads as TGCGCCAGCAGTCCGAGCCAAACCAGGGGAAATAACTATGGCTACACCTTC.

This clonotype showed up many times. The rearrangement joins TRBV12-3 or TRBV12-4 to TRBJ1-6; 9 bases match TRBD1. V lost 1 base to trimming and J lost 6 bases; unmatched junction nucleotides: 4. The CDR3 length is 16 residues. The DNA for the CDR3 is TGTGCCAGCAGTTTAGGGGGACAGGGAATTAATTCACCCCTCCACTTT. This encodes CASSLGGQGINSPLHF.

This clonotype has a count of ten or more. The chain uses TRBV11-2 and TRBJ2-2; D is possibly TRBD2 (5 bases). Germline-derived CDR1 and CDR2 are SGHAT and FQNNGV. CDR3 length: 16 residues. The V end was cut by 5 bases, the J end by 2 bases, with 15 bases between. The CDR3: CASSLSSRTNTGELFF. The CDR3 DNA follows: TGTGCCAGCAGCCTAAGCTCGCGGACTAACACCGGGGAGCTGTTTTTT.

This sequence joins TRBV5-1 and TRBJ2-1, with D tentatively TRBD1 (6 bases). CDR1 and CDR2 from the germline V gene are SGHRS and YFSETQ. The CDR3 covers 16 residues. V lost 4 bases to trimming and J lost 5 bases, with 19 bases between them. The CDR3 reads CASSPRQASSHNEQFF. For the CDR3, the DNA is TGCGCCAGCAGCCCCCGACAGGCGTCATCGCACAATGAGCAGTTCTTC.

This clonotype was picked up many times. V is TRBV20-1 and J is TRBJ2-3; 7 positions match TRBD1. Germline CDR1 DFQATT, CDR2 SNEGSKA (reference sequence). This CDR3 is 11 amino acids long. V gave up 6 bases and J gave up 6 bases; unmatched junction bases: 3. The CDR3 protein is CSAEQGDTQYF. CDR3 DNA sequence: TGCAGTGCGGAACAGGGGGATACGCAGTATTTT.

CDR3: CASGGEYVELFF. CDR3 nucleotide sequence: TGTGCCAGCGGTGGGGAGTACGTGGAGCTGTTTTTT. The V gene is TRBV28, the J gene TRBJ2-2, with D perhaps matching TRBD2 (5 bases). This CDR3 region has 12 residues. Germline lookup yields CDR1 MDHEN and CDR2 SYDVKM. The germline V and J ends were trimmed by 8 bases and 10 bases, with 14 bases remaining between them.

This clonotype was detected many times. The rearrangement links TRBV10-3 to TRBJ2-7, with a weak D call TRBD1 (5 bases). CDR3 length: 14 amino acids. Germline CDR1 and CDR2: ENHRY and SYGVKD. V dropped 6 bases and J dropped 0 bases, with 12 bases sitting between them. In DNA, the CDR3 is TGTGCCATCAGGGCGGACACCCTCTCCTACGAGCAGTACTTC. Amino acid sequence: CAIRADTLSYEQYF.

Ten or more counts support this clonotype. J is TRBJ1-5 and V is TRBV7-8; D not resolved. The length of the CDR3 is 13 residues. Germline V gives CDR1 SGHVS, CDR2 FQNEAQ. The V end lost 5 bases, the J end lost 7 bases, and 12 bases lay between the germline ends. CDR3: CASSTSAGQPQHF. CDR3 nucleotides: TGTGCCAGCAGCACCTCAGCGGGGCAGCCCCAGCATTTT.

The rearrangement uses TRBV5-1 and TRBJ2-2, with TRBD1 matching 9 bases. The CDR3 loop spans 16 amino acids. From germline, CDR1 is SGHRS and CDR2 YFSETQ. V dropped 6 bases and J dropped 2; count of bases not matched to a gene: 8. CDR3 DNA: TGCGCCAGCACCACGCGGGGACAGGGTAACACCGGGGAGCTGTTTTTT. This gives the protein CASTTRGQGNTGELFF.

This clonotype was seen a few times. The chain employs TRBV20-1 and TRBJ2-5; no firm D call. Trimming took 5 bases from V and 0 from J, leaving 4 bases between them. CDR3 length: 11 amino acids. Germline CDR1 reads DFQATT; CDR2 reads SNEGSKA (reference sequence). This CDR3 is CSAWDQETQYF. The DNA for the CDR3 is TGCAGTGCTTGGGACCAAGAGACCCAGTACTTC.

There are a few counts of this clonotype. The chain uses TRBV6-5 and TRBJ1-3; a weak D match, TRBD1 (5 bases). CDR1 and CDR2 from the germline V gene are MNHEY and SVGAGI. V lost 0 bases and J 2 bases, leaving 14 bases between the germline ends. The CDR3 is 17 amino acids. CDR3 amino acids: CASSYSDRPSTGNTIYF. CDR3 coding DNA: TGTGCCAGCAGTTACTCCGACAGACCCTCTACTGGAAACACCATATATTTT.

The chain recombines TRBV20-1 with TRBJ2-5, with TRBD1 identical over 9 bases. In germline, CDR1 is DFQATT, CDR2 SNEGSKA (reference sequence). This CDR3 is built from 14 residues. Germline trimming cut 0 bases from V and 6 bases from J; bases unmatched to any gene: 5. The CDR3 loop reads CSARDRTGEQTQYF. Written as DNA, the CDR3 is TGCAGTGCTAGAGATAGGACAGGGGAACAGACCCAGTACTTC.

This clonotype has a count of ten or more. This chain links TRBV29-1 with TRBJ2-3; D uncertain. The germline CDR1 and CDR2 sequences are SQVTM and ANQGSEA. V shed 5 bases and J shed 6 bases, with 6 bases lying between them. The CDR3 extends over 10 amino acids. CDR3 sequence (DNA): TGCAGCGTTTCGCCCGATACGCAGTATTTT. It yields the protein CSVSPDTQYF.

A few counts support this clonotype. V usage is TRBV6-1 and J usage is TRBJ1-1; D ambiguous. V was clipped by 6 bases and J by 2 bases, with 7 bases between them. The CDR3 is 12 amino acids. From germline, CDR1 is MNHNS and CDR2 SASEGT. The CDR3 region is CASRWSNTEAFF. CDR3 DNA: TGTGCCAGCAGATGGTCTAACACTGAAGCTTTCTTT.